The 23 T cell receptor beta chains below come from one sample, sequenced in a study of shared clonotypes between healthy human individuals. CD45RO-negative, CCR7-positively selected cells formed the naive CD8 fraction, excluding terminally differentiated effector memory CD45RA+ cells. Method: immunoSEQ multiplex PCR; TCRdb's copy keeps in-frame clones and lacks some. This sample yields around 2.1 million clones, of which just over 90% are seen a single time; 1.7% belongs to the top ten. The specimen sequenced was naive CD8+ T cells from PBMCs. These receptors were collected from a young man in good health. Some clones in this sample may be carry-over from other donors' samples.

This chain uses TRBV9 with TRBJ2-1; TRBD1 aligns across 7 bases. Germline V CDR1 and CDR2: SGDLS, YYNGEE. This CDR3 is built from 16 residues. With V trimmed by 3 bases and J by 8 bases, 14 bases remained unmatched. CDR3 in amino acids: CASSARVGTGADEQFF. For the CDR3, the DNA is TGTGCCAGCAGCGCACGAGTAGGTACAGGGGCTGATGAGCAGTTCTTC.

This chain uses TRBV5-1 with TRBJ2-1; D is tentatively TRBD1 or TRBD2 (5 bases each). The CDR3 sequence is 15 residues long. Germline loops: CDR1 SGHRS, CDR2 YFSETQ. With 0 bases removed from V and 2 bases from J, the gap between germline ends came to 9 bases. This CDR3 reads CASSLAGDPYNEQFF. CDR3 DNA: TGCGCCAGCAGCTTGGCCGGGGACCCCTACAATGAGCAGTTCTTC.

V is TRBV5-4 and J is TRBJ1-5, with D unclear. The germline V gene encodes CDR1 SGHNT and CDR2 YYREEE (reference sequence). The CDR3 spans 13 residues. Trimming removed 0 bases at V and 5 bases at J, with 6 bases between. DNA for the CDR3: TGTGCCAGCAGCTTGGAGCCTTATCAGCCCCAGCATTTT. Its protein product is CASSLEPYQPQHF.

This chain links TRBV19 with TRBJ2-5, with 8 nucleotides matching TRBD1. The V gene end was trimmed by 9 bases and the J gene end by 4 bases; junction bases not matched to a gene: 10. This CDR3 contains 14 residues. CDR1 and CDR2 (germline): LNHDA, SQIVND (reference sequence). The CDR3 sequence: CASRDRGVLETQYF. CDR3 DNA sequence: TGTGCCAGCAGAGACAGGGGAGTTTTAGAGACCCAGTACTTC.

This rearrangement joins TRBV6-1 to TRBJ1-2, with D possibly being TRBD1 (6 bases). CDR3 size: 15 residues. The V end lost 3 bases, the J end lost 6 bases, and 17 bases lay between the germline ends. Germline V CDR1 and CDR2: MNHNS, SASEGT. The CDR3 DNA follows: TGTGCCAGCAGTGACTGGGGGCTACAGGCGGATGGCTACACCTTC. Amino acid sequence: CASSDWGLQADGYTF.

This chain links TRBV27 with TRBJ2-3; TRBD2 aligns across 9 bases. The germline V gene encodes CDR1 MNHEY and CDR2 SMNVEV (reference sequence). This CDR3 spans 17 amino acids. V lost 5 bases and J lost 5; bases outside the gene matches: 14. CDR3 in DNA: TGTGCCAGCAGTGCTTCCCAGGTAGCGGGAGCGAAAGATACGCAGTATTTT. Translating gives CASSASQVAGAKDTQYF.

This chain links TRBV9 with TRBJ2-6; D may match TRBD1 or TRBD2 (5 bases each). V was pared by 3 bases and J by 4 bases, with 20 bases between. The germline V gene encodes CDR1 SGDLS and CDR2 YYNGEE. This CDR3 is 18 amino acids long. The CDR3, as DNA: TGTGCCAGCAGCGAGGGAGACAGCCTGCAATGGGGGGCCAACGTCCTGACTTTC. As protein: CASSEGDSLQWGANVLTF.

The gene calls are TRBV9 and TRBJ1-4; a possible D gene is TRBD1 (5 bases). Germline CDR1 reads SGDLS; CDR2 reads YYNGEE. Trimming shortened V by 2 bases and J by 8 bases, and 13 bases separated the two germline ends. The CDR3 consists of 14 residues. CDR3 in amino acids: CASSVGGGKEKLFF. Written as DNA, the CDR3 is TGTGCCAGCAGCGTCGGGGGTGGAAAAGAAAAACTGTTTTTT.

This chain uses TRBV29-1 with TRBJ2-3, with a tentative D call TRBD1 (5 bases). Germline CDR1 is SQVTM and CDR2 is ANQGSEA. The V end was cut by 3 bases, the J end by 2 bases, with 9 bases between. The CDR3 totals 13 residues. The chain's CDR3 is CSVDRAFTDTQYF. The CDR3, as DNA: TGCAGCGTTGACAGGGCCTTCACAGATACGCAGTATTTT.

The chain employs TRBV15 and TRBJ2-7; D unresolved. Looked up from germline, CDR1 is LNHNV and CDR2 is YYDKDF (reference sequence). The CDR3 runs to 18 residues. Deletions cut 5 bases from V and 3 bases from J, with 26 bases between. CDR3 sequence (DNA): TGTGCCACCAGCCCCCCGCCCCTCTCACCCAGACGGCACTACGAGCAGTACTTC. Its protein product is CATSPPPLSPRRHYEQYF.

The CDR3, as DNA: TGTGCCAGCAGCGTAGATGCTAGCGGGAGCAGCTACGAGCAGTACTTC. It specifies CASSVDASGSSYEQYF. The V gene is TRBV9, the J gene TRBJ2-7; 10 bases map to TRBD2. Germline V lookup: CDR1 SGDLS, CDR2 YYNGEE. V lost 0 bases and J lost 3; bases outside the gene matches: 6. The CDR3 loop spans 16 amino acids. Filled out from reference TRBV9 and TRBJ2-7, the complete variable domain reads DSGVTQTPKHLITATGQRVTLRCSPRSGDLSVYWYQQSLDQGLQFLIQYYNGEERAKGNILERFSAQQFPDLHSELNLSSLELGDSALYFCASSVDASGSSYEQYFGPGTRLTVT.

The gene calls are TRBV27 and TRBJ2-1; 9 nucleotides align to TRBD2. CDR1 MNHEY and CDR2 SMNVEV come from the germline V gene (reference sequence). V was clipped by 6 bases and J by 3 bases; unmatched bases: 9. The CDR3 contains 16 residues. The CDR3 DNA is TGTGCCAGCAGCCCCATAGCGGGAGATGGCTACAATGAGCAGTTCTTC. Protein product: CASSPIAGDGYNEQFF.

This chain connects TRBV10-2 to TRBJ2-2; TRBD2 is a possible D gene (6 bases). Germline assignment: CDR1 WSHSY and CDR2 SAAADI. The CDR3 loop spans 14 amino acids. V was shortened by 7 bases and J by 1 base, with 10 bases between the two germline ends. The CDR3 region is CASTAGQNTGELFF. As DNA, the CDR3 is TGCGCCAGCACTGCGGGGCAGAACACCGGGGAGCTGTTTTTT.

The rearrangement joins TRBV28 to TRBJ2-3; D remains unclear. The CDR3 length is 11 residues. Trimming shortened V by 6 bases and J by 7 bases, and 8 bases separated the two germline ends. The germline CDR1 and CDR2 sequences are MDHEN and SYDVKM. CDR3 bases: TGTGCCAGCAGCCGCCCAAATACGCAGTATTTT. Translation: CASSRPNTQYF.

The rearrangement links TRBV6-5 to TRBJ1-4, with 8 nucleotides matching TRBD1. CDR3 length: 15 amino acids. Germline V gives CDR1 MNHEY, CDR2 SVGAGI. V lost 5 bases, J lost 8 bases, and 10 bases stayed unmatched. CDR3 protein: CASSPGQGLYEKLFF. The CDR3 DNA reads TGTGCCAGCAGTCCCGGACAGGGCCTGTACGAAAAACTGTTTTTT.

The rearrangement joins TRBV6-5 to TRBJ1-1, with D uncertain. V shed 4 bases and J shed 7 bases, with 16 bases lying between them. Germline V gene lookup returns CDR1 MNHEY and CDR2 SVGAGI. The CDR3 has 14 amino acids. The CDR3 DNA is TGTGCCAGCAGTTTTTATCGTTTTAGGGATGAAGCTTTCTTT. It encodes CASSFYRFRDEAFF.

This sequence joins TRBV19 and TRBJ2-7; D is uncertain. Germline V gene lookup returns CDR1 LNHDA and CDR2 SQIVND (reference sequence). The CDR3 loop spans 12 amino acids. Deletions cut 5 bases from V and 5 bases from J, with 10 bases between. DNA of the CDR3: TGTGCCAGTAGTTTTGCCCGCGACGAGCAGTACTTC. Amino acid sequence: CASSFARDEQYF.

J is TRBJ1-2 and V is TRBV5-1; 7 positions match TRBD1. Germline V gene data show CDR1 as SGHRS and CDR2 as YFSETQ. CDR3 length equals 16 residues. V was pared by 3 bases and J by 5 bases, with 13 bases of the junction left unmatched. The CDR3 DNA follows: TGCGCCAGCAGCTCTACAGGGGTGGCCCCGAAGTATGGCTACACCTTC. As protein: CASSSTGVAPKYGYTF.

The rearrangement uses TRBV15 and TRBJ2-7; D assignment may be TRBD1 or TRBD2 (5 bases each). CDR3 length equals 15 residues. Trimming cost V 5 bases and J 6 bases, with 20 bases left between them. From germline, CDR1 is LNHNV and CDR2 YYDKDF (reference sequence). The chain's CDR3 is CATSGPRDGGGEQYF. CDR3 coding DNA: TGTGCCACCAGCGGCCCGAGGGACGGTGGGGGCGAGCAGTACTTC.

The chain combines TRBV19 with TRBJ1-1, with D perhaps matching TRBD1 (6 bases). Trimming left V 2 bases short and J 1 base short, with 11 bases between. The CDR3 is 15 amino acids. Germline V lookup: CDR1 LNHDA, CDR2 SQIVND (reference sequence). CDR3 sequence (DNA): TGTGCCAGTAGTATACCATCGACAGGGAACACTGAAGCTTTCTTT. Protein sequence: CASSIPSTGNTEAFF. Together with reference TRBV19 and TRBJ1-1, the CDR3 gives the full variable domain: DGGITQSPKYLFRKEGQNVTLSCEQNLNHDAMYWYRQDPGQGLRLIYYSQIVNDFQKGDIAEGYSVSREKKESFPLTVTSAQKNPTAFYLCASSIPSTGNTEAFFGQGTRLTVV.

The chain joins TRBV4-1 to TRBJ2-3; possible D gene TRBD2, 6 bases. V lost 0 bases and J 4 bases, leaving 11 bases between the germline ends. Germline V gene data show CDR1 as MGHRA and CDR2 as YSYEKL. The CDR3 contains 15 residues. The CDR3 is CASSQDAGLADTQYF. CDR3 DNA sequence: TGCGCCAGCAGCCAAGATGCGGGGTTGGCAGATACGCAGTATTTT.

The chain joins TRBV19 to TRBJ1-1, with D hard to call. V was cut by 10 bases and J by 0 bases, with 6 bases left in between. Germline CDR1 is LNHDA and CDR2 is SQIVND (reference sequence). The CDR3 is 11 amino acids. CDR3 loop: CATTVNTEAFF. In nucleotides, the CDR3 is TGTGCCACGACGGTGAACACTGAAGCTTTCTTT.

In this sample, this clone turned up once. The V call is TRBV7-2, the J call TRBJ2-3; 11 positions match TRBD2. The junction had 7 bases not matched to a gene; V was cut back by 4 bases and J by 4 bases. Germline V lookup: CDR1 SGHTA, CDR2 FQGNSA. CDR3 size: 16 residues. The DNA for the CDR3 is TGTGCCAGCAGCTATAGCGGGAGGGACATCCCAGATACGCAGTATTTT. Translating gives CASSYSGRDIPDTQYF.